The 11 T cell receptor beta chains given below trace back to one sample, sequenced in a study of cytomegalovirus exposure and HLA in healthy donors. A multiplex PCR was run with 60 Vbeta primers and 13 Jbeta primers. The protocol was immunoSEQ multiplex PCR, while the TCRdb copy is restricted to in-frame clones and leaves out a portion. The sample holds 150,000 to 200,000 clones, more than 85% seen once. The sequenced sample consisted of PBMCs. These receptors all stem from a woman younger than 35 in good health and CMV-seronegative.

This chain links TRBV4-1 with TRBJ2-1; possible D gene TRBD2, 6 bases. Trimming shortened V by 1 base and J by 4 bases, and 11 bases separated the two germline ends. This CDR3 spans 15 amino acids. CDR1 is MGHRA, CDR2 YSYEKL, per germline. This CDR3 is CASSQGEADYNEQFF. CDR3 nucleotide sequence: TGCGCCAGCAGCCAAGGGGAGGCGGATTACAATGAGCAGTTCTTC.

To note about this clone: The germline gene is not matched at one end of the junction; a read error may be the cause. This chain uses TRBV7-7 with TRBJ2-2; D not resolved. Germline V lookup: CDR1 SSHAT, CDR2 FNYEAQ (reference sequence). This CDR3 is 15 amino acids long. CDR3 protein: CASSLGPQVSGELFF. The DNA for the CDR3 is TGTGCTAGCAGCTTAGGTCCCCAGGTCAGCGGGGAGCTGTTTTTT.

CDR3 bases: TGTGCCAGCAGTTACAGCCAGGTTAATCAGCCCCAGCATTTT. Translation gives CASSYSQVNQPQHF. The rearrangement uses TRBV6-6 and TRBJ1-5; no clear D gene. Trimming cost V 2 bases and J 4 bases, with 9 bases left between them. The CDR3 consists of 14 residues. CDR1 is MNHNY, CDR2 SVGAGI, per germline (reference sequence).

CDR3 nucleotide sequence: TGTGCCAGCAGTTATGGGAACAGGGTATACGAGCAGTACTTC. It codes for CASSYGNRVYEQYF. The gene calls are TRBV6-5 and TRBJ2-5; D may be TRBD1 (6 bases). The DNA end lines up better with TRBJ2-7; the J call may be wrong. Germline V lookup: CDR1 MNHEY, CDR2 SVGAGI. The CDR3 covers 14 residues.

The chain has TRBV7-9 and TRBJ2-7; D possibly corresponds to TRBD1 (5 bases). Near its end, the DNA agrees better with TRBJ2-5, so the J call may be wrong. In germline, CDR1 is SEHNR, CDR2 FQNEAQ (reference sequence). This CDR3 region has 16 residues. The CDR3 loop reads CASSPPGRVGQETQYF. CDR3 sequence (DNA): TGTGCCAGCAGTCCCCCTGGCAGGGTCGGGCAAGAGACCCAGTACTTC.

This sequence joins TRBV4-2 and TRBJ2-3; 13 nucleotides line up with TRBD2. The CDR3 is made up of 16 amino acids. Germline CDR1 and CDR2: LGHNA and YNFKEQ. Trimming cost V 1 base and J 8 bases; bases outside gene matches: 6. The CDR3: CASSQGRTSGRSTQYF. The CDR3 DNA is TGTGCCAGCAGCCAAGGGAGGACTAGCGGGAGAAGTACGCAGTATTTT.

V usage is TRBV6-5 and J usage is TRBJ1-1, with a weak D call TRBD1 (6 bases). The CDR3 covers 15 residues. CDR1 is MNHEY, CDR2 SVGAGI, per germline. The V end lost 4 bases, the J end lost 5 bases, and 17 bases lay between the germline ends. In DNA, the CDR3 is TGTGCCAGCAGTTCCCAGGGGATTGAGAGGACTGAAGCTTTCTTT. Translated: CASSSQGIERTEAFF.

About this clone itself: A junction boundary mismatches the germline segment, possibly from a read error. The chain links TRBV7-7 to TRBJ2-5; TRBD1 agrees at 8 bases. Germline CDR1 is SSHAT and CDR2 is FNYEAQ (reference sequence). The CDR3 has 15 residues. CDR3 in amino acids: CASSPRTDRGETQYF. CDR3 DNA sequence: TGTGCTAGCAGCCCAAGAACCGACAGGGGAGAGACCCAGTACTTC.

The chain employs TRBV5-1 and TRBJ1-4, with TRBD1 identical over 7 bases. The CDR3 runs 18 residues. The trim removed 0 bases at V and 6 bases at J, leaving 14 bases unmatched. Germline V gene data show CDR1 as SGHRS and CDR2 as YFSETQ. For the CDR3, the DNA is TGCGCCAGCAGCTTGGGTTCGGCGTTGGGCACAGGGGATGAAAAACTGTTTTTT. Its protein product is CASSLGSALGTGDEKLFF. The full variable domain, completed using reference TRBV5-1 and TRBJ1-4, is KAGVTQTPRYLIKTRGQQVTLSCSPISGHRSVSWYQQTPGQGLQFLFEYFSETQRNKGNFPGRFSGRQFSNSRSEMNVSTLELGDSALYLCASSLGSALGTGDEKLFFGSGTQLSVL.

As regards this clone: Other DNA sequences in this specimen translate into the identical CDR3. V is TRBV28 and J is TRBJ1-2; perhaps TRBD1 as D (5 bases). This CDR3 is 13 amino acids long. Trimming stripped 3 bases from V and 7 bases from J, with 12 bases between. Germline V CDR1 and CDR2: MDHEN, SYDVKM. DNA for the CDR3: TGTGCCAGCAGTTTGGGAGGGGTAGGTGGCTACACCTTC. Its translation is CASSLGGVGGYTF.

The V call is TRBV5-1, the J call TRBJ2-5; 8 nucleotides agree with TRBD2. CDR1 and CDR2 from the germline V gene are SGHRS and YFSETQ. With 0 bases clipped from V and 5 bases from J, the junction kept 6 bases outside the gene matches. CDR3 size: 15 residues. DNA of the CDR3: TGCGCCAGCAGCTTGGTAACGGGAGGGCATGAGACCCAGTACTTC. Its translation: CASSLVTGGHETQYF.